This T cell receptor (beta chain) was identified during a study of cytomegalovirus exposure and HLA in healthy donors. The PCR contained 60 Vbeta and 13 Jbeta primers. The protocol was immunoSEQ multiplex PCR, while the TCRdb copy is restricted to in-frame clones and leaves out a portion. The top ten clones hold under 6.5% of a sample with under 150,000 clones, more than 75% of them seen once. The ends lost 5 bases at V and 5 bases at J; junction bases unmatched: 7. The CDR3 contains 14 residues. Germline V gives CDR1 MNHEY, CDR2 SVGAGI. This chain links TRBV6-5 with TRBJ2-7, with 9 bases aligning to TRBD1. The sequenced sample consisted of PBMCs. This TCR derives from a woman in her 30s in good health and CMV-seronegative. CDR3 region: CASSNGQGLDEQYF. The CDR3 coding sequence is TGTGCCAGCAGTAATGGACAGGGGTTGGACGAGCAGTACTTC.